Listed below are T cell receptor beta chains from one sample, sequenced in a study of blood T cell repertoires in COVID-19. Some clones are missing from TCRdb's copy, which holds only in-frame ones; the method was immunoSEQ multiplex PCR. The table includes approximately 260,000 clones, around 83% detected once. Sequencing input: peripheral blood. These receptors were obtained from a woman aged 80 or over with acute or convalescent COVID-19. Each CDR3 is given with its conserved first and last residue. The D gene is left open where the match is weak.

V: TRBV7-9; D: TRBD1; J: TRBJ2-7; CDR3: CASSPDLGQGVLEQYF
V: TRBV5-1; D: NA; J: TRBJ1-6; CDR3: CASSLQPNNSPLHF
V: TRBV5-1; D: TRBD1; J: TRBJ2-7; CDR3: CASSLGDRGYEQYF
V: TRBV5-4; D: NA; J: TRBJ1-3; CDR3: CASSLDSGGNTIYF
V: TRBV9; D: TRBD1; J: TRBJ2-1; CDR3: CASTRTGGYYNEQFF
V: TRBV6-5; D: TRBD1; J: TRBJ1-5; CDR3: CASSSTGGDQPQHF
V: TRBV7-6; D: NA; J: TRBJ2-7; CDR3: CASSPRYRGGEQYF
V: TRBV12-5; D: NA; J: TRBJ1-5; CDR3: CASGRDQPQHF
V: TRBV7-9; D: TRBD1; J: TRBJ1-1; CDR3: CASSKPGTAHEAFF
V: TRBV15; D: NA; J: TRBJ1-5; CDR3: CATSYDSDQPQHF
V: TRBV28; D: TRBD1; J: TRBJ1-3; CDR3: CASSLGSGTGALRFRNTIYF